This T cell receptor beta chain was identified in a study of early T cells in non-severe SARS-CoV-2 infection. Turning to the study itself: Sequenced material consisted of bulk RNA (from unsorted whole blood), and chains were unpaired. The study, taken as a whole, reports: Matching against VDJdb likely underestimated virus-specific expansions, favoring anti-spike CD8.

A few counts support this clonotype. Its antigen is not identified. Germline V CDR1 and CDR2: SGHAT, FQNNGV. Trimming stripped 5 bases from V and 1 base from J, with 11 bases between. The length of the CDR3 is 14 residues. Unique molecular identifier tags were affixed to discrete cDNA molecules. Using its own MiXCR run on the 5' RACE reads, TCRdb lists one record per CDR3 protein. The data show more than 35,000 distinct CDR3 sequences, with 5.8% seen just once and about 26% held by the top ten. This clonotype was sampled from an adult who was a healthcare worker with PCR-confirmed SARS-CoV-2 infection or an uninfected control (not recorded which). The sequencing sample was made of whole blood. The V call is TRBV11-2, the J call TRBJ1-1; the D gene is possibly TRBD1 (6 bases). This CDR3 reads CASSRGSANTEAFF. CDR3 nucleotides: TGTGCCAGCAGCAGGGGGTCCGCGAACACTGAAGCTTTCTTT.